This TCR beta chain was profiled in a study of early T cells in non-severe SARS-CoV-2 infection. The overall study: With bulk RNA from unsorted whole blood as input, sequencing yielded unpaired chains.

Regarding the study as a whole: VDJdb matches were skewed toward anti-spike CD8 T cell responses.

As part of library construction, unique molecular identifiers were attached to individual cDNA molecules. Via MiXCR, TCRdb re-called the 5' RACE reads, giving one row per CDR3 protein. The data show 90,000 to 120,000 distinct CDR3 sequences, 11% seen once. Per germline, CDR1 SEHNR and CDR2 FQNEAQ (reference sequence). Trimming stripped 5 bases from V and 3 bases from J, with 14 bases between. The CDR3 has 14 residues. This clonotype has ten or more counts. What it binds is unknown. This sequence was found in an adult who was a healthcare worker with PCR-confirmed SARS-CoV-2 infection or an uninfected control (not recorded which). Sample: whole blood. This chain connects TRBV7-9 to TRBJ2-7, with D possibly being TRBD2 (5 bases). As DNA, the CDR3 is TGTGCCAGCAGCCGGGGTTGGGCACACTACGAGCAGTACTTC. It is translated as CASSRGWAHYEQYF.